This entry is about one T cell receptor beta chain. The germline V gene encodes CDR1 SGDLS and CDR2 YYNGEE. This CDR3 comprises 13 residues. Trimming took 3 bases from V and 3 from J, leaving 9 bases between them. TCRdb keeps only in-frame clones here, not all; method: immunoSEQ multiplex PCR. The sample has 85,000 to 95,000 clones, approximately 85% seen once; the top ten hold 20% to 30%. The data originate from a study of blood T cell repertoires in COVID-19. Sequenced sample: peripheral blood. The TCR comes from a human donor in a cohort sampled during active COVID-19. The chain links TRBV9 to TRBJ1-1; possibly TRBD1 for D (6 bases). The CDR3 nucleotides read TGTGCCAGCAGCGCCAGGGGAGACACTGAAGCTTTCTTT. Amino acid sequence: CASSARGDTEAFF.